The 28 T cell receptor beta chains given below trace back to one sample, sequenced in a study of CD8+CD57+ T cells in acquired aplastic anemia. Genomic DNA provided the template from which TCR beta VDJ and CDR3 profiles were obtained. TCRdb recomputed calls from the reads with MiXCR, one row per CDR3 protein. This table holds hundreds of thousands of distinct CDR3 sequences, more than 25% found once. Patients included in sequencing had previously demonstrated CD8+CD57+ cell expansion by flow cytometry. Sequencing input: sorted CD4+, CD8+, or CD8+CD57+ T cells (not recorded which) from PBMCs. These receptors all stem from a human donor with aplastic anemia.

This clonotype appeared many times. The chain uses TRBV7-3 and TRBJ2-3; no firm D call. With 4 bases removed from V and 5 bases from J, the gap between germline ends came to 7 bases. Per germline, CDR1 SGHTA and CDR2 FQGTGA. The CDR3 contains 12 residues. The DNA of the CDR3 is TGTGCCAGCAGCTCCTCCGGAGATACGCAGTATTTT. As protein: CASSSSGDTQYF.

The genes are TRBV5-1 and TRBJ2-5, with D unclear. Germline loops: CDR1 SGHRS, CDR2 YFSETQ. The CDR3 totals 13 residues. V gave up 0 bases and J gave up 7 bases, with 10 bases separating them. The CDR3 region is CASSLGRSGTQYF. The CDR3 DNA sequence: TGCGCCAGCAGCTTGGGACGGTCCGGGACCCAGTACTTC.

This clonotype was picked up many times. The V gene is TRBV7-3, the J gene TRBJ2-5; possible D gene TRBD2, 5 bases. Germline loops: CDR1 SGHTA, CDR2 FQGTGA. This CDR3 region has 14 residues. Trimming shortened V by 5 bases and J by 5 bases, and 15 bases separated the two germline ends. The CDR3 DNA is TGTGCCAGCAGCCCCGTCCGAGGGTGGGAGACCCAGTACTTC. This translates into CASSPVRGWETQYF.

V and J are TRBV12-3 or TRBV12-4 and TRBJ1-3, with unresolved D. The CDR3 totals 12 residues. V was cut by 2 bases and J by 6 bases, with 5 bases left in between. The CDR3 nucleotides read TGTGCCAGCAGTTTAAGAGAAAACACCATATATTTT. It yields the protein CASSLRENTIYF.

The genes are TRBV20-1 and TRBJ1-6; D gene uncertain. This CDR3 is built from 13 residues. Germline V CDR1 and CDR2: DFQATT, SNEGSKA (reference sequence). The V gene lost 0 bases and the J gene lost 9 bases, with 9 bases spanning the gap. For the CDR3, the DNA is TGCAGTGCTAGAGATATGGTGGTTTCACCCCTCCACTTT. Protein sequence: CSARDMVVSPLHF.

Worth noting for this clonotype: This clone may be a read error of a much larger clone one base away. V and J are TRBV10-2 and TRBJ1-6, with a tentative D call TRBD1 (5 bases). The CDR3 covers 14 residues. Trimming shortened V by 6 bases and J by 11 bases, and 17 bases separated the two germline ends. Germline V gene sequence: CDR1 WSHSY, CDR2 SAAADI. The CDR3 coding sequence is TGCGCCAGCAGCGGACAAAGTACAGGACCACCCCTCCACTTT. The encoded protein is CASSGQSTGPPLHF.

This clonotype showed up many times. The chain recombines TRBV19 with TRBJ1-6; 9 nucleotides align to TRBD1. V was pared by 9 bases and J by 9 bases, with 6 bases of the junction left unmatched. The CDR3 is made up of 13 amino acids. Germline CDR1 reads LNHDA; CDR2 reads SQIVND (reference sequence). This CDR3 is CASWDRDSSPLHF. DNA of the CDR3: TGTGCCAGCTGGGACAGGGACAGTTCACCCCTCCACTTT.

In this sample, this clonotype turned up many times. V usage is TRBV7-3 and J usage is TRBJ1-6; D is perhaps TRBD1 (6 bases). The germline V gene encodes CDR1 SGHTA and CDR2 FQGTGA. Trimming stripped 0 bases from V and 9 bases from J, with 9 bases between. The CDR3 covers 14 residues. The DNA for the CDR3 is TGTGCCAGCAGCTTAACGGGGGGCGGTTCACCCCTCCACTTT. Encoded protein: CASSLTGGGSPLHF.

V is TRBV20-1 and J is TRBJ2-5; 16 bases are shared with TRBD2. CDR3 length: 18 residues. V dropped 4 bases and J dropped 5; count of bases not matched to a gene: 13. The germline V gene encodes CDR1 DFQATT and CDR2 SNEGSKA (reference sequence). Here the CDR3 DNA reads TGCAGTGCTATACCGGGACTAGCGGGAGGGCCAAAGGTGGAGACCCAGTACTTC. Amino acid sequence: CSAIPGLAGGPKVETQYF.

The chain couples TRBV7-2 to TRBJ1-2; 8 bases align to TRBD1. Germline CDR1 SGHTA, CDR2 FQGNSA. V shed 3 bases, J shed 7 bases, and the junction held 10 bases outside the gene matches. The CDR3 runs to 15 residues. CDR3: CASSFQGALAGGYTF. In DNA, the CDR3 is TGTGCCAGCAGCTTCCAGGGGGCCCTAGCGGGTGGCTACACCTTC.

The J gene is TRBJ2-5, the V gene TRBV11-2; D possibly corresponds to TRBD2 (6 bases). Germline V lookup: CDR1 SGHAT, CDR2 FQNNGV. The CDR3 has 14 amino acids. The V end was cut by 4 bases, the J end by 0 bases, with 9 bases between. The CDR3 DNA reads TGTGCCAGCAGCTCTCGGACTAACCAAGAGACCCAGTACTTC. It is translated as CASSSRTNQETQYF.

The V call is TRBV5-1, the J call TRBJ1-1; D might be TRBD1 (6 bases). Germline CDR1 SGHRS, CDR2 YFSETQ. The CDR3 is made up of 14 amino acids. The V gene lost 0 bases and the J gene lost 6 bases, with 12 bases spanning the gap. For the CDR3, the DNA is TGCGCCAGCAGCTTGGACAGGGAGGGTGCTGAAGCTTTCTTT. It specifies CASSLDREGAEAFF.

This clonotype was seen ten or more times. The CDR3 loop is CAGWSQGVVSYTF. The CDR3 region has the DNA TGTGCCGGGTGGTCACAGGGGGTAGTTAGCTACACCTTC. The chain joins TRBV7-2 to TRBJ1-2, with TRBD1 matching 8 bases. The V gene end was trimmed by 11 bases and the J gene end by 9 bases; junction bases not matched to a gene: 14. Per germline, CDR1 SGHTA and CDR2 FQGNSA. The CDR3 has 13 residues.

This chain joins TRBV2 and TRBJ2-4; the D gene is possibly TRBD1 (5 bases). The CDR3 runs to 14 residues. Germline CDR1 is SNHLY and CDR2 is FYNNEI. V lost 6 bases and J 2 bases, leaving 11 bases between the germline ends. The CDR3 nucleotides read TGTGCCAGCAGGGCAGGGTTATCCAAAAACATTCAGTACTTC. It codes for CASRAGLSKNIQYF.

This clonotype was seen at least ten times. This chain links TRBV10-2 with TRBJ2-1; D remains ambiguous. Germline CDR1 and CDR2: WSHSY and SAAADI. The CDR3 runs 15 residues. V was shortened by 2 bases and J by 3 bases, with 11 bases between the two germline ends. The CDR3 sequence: CASSETGRNYNEQFF. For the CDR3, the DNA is TGCGCCAGCAGTGAGACGGGCCGCAACTACAATGAGCAGTTCTTC.

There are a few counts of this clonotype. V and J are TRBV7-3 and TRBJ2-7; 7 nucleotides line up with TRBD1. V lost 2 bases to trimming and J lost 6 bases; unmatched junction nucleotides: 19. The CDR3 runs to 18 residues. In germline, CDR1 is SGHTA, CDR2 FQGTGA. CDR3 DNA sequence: TGTGCCAGCAGCTTAGCCCCCGGGTCAGGGGGATCTCAGGGCGAGCAGTACTTC. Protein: CASSLAPGSGGSQGEQYF.

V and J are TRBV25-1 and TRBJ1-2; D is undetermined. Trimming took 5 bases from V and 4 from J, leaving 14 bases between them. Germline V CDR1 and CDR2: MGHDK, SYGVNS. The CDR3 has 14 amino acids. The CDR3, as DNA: TGTGCCAGCAGTACCCCCGGAGGGTCCTATGGCTACACCTTC. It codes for CASSTPGGSYGYTF.

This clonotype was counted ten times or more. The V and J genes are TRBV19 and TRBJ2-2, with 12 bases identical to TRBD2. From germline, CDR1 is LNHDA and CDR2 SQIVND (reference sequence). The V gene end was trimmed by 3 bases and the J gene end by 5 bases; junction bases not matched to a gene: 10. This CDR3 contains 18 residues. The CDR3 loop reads CASSIRRLAGGPTGELFF. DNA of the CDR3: TGTGCCAGTAGTATTCGTCGGCTAGCGGGAGGGCCTACCGGGGAGCTGTTTTTT.

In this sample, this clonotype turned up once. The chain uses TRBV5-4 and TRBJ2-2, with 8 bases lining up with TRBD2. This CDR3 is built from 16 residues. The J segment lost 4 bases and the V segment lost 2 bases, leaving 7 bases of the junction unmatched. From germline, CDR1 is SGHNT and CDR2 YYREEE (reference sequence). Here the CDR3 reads CASSLRRGAITGELFF. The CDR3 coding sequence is TGTGCCAGCAGCTTACGGCGGGGGGCGATCACCGGGGAGCTGTTTTTT.

The CDR3, as DNA: TGCAGTGCCCCGACCCGACTAGTTCTTGAGGATACGCAGTATTTT. This gives the protein CSAPTRLVLEDTQYF. The V call is TRBV20-1, the J call TRBJ2-3; perhaps TRBD2 as D (6 bases). This CDR3 region has 15 residues. The germline V gene encodes CDR1 DFQATT and CDR2 SNEGSKA (reference sequence). V dropped 6 bases and J dropped 6 bases, with 22 bases sitting between them.

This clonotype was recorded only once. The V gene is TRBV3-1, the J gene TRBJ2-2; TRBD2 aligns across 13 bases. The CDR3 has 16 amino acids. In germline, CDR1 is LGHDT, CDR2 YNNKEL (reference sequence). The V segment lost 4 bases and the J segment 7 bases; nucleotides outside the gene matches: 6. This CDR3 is CASSPTGLAGIGELFF. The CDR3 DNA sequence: TGTGCCAGCAGCCCAACGGGACTAGCGGGGATCGGGGAGCTGTTTTTT.

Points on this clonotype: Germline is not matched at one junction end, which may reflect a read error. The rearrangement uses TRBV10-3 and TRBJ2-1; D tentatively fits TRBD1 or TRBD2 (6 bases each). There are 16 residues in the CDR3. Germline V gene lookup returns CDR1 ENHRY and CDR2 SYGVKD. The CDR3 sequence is CASSYGGSILGNEQFF. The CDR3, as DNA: TGTGCCAGCAGTTACGGGGGCTCGATACTCGGAAATGAGCAGTTCTTC.

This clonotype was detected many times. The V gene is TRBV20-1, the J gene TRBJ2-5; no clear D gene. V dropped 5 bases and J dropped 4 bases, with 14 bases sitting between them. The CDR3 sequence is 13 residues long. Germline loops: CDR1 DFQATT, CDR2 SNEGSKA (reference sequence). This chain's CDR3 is CSAGAGSRETQYF. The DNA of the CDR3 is TGCAGTGCTGGTGCTGGGTCGCGAGAGACCCAGTACTTC.

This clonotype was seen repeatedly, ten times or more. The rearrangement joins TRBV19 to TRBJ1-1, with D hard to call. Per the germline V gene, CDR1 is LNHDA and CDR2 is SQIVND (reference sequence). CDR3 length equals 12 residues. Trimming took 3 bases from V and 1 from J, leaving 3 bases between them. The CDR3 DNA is TGTGCCAGTAGTATTTCGAACACTGAAGCTTTCTTT. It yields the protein CASSISNTEAFF.

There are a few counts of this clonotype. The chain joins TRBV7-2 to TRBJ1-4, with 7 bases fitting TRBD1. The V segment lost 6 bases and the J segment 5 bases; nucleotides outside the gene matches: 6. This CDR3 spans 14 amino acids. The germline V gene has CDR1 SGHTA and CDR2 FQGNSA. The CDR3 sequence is CASRPGTVNEKLFF. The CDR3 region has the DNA TGTGCCAGCAGACCCGGGACAGTGAATGAAAAACTGTTTTTT.

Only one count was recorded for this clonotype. CDR3 sequence: CASGDDRVYQPQHF. In DNA form, the CDR3 reads TGTGCTAGTGGGGACGACAGGGTCTATCAGCCCCAGCATTTT. This sequence joins TRBV12-5 and TRBJ1-5; TRBD1 agrees at 7 bases. This CDR3 spans 14 amino acids. V lost 6 bases, J lost 5 bases, and 7 bases stayed unmatched. Germline CDR1 is LGHNT and CDR2 is FRNRAP.

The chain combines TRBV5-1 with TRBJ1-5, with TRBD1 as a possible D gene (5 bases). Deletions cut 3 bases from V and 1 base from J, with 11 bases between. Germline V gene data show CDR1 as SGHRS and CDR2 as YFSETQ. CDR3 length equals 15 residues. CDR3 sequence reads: CASSSVGGSNQPQHF. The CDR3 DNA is TGCGCCAGCAGCTCCGTCGGGGGGAGCAATCAGCCCCAGCATTTT.

The CDR3 DNA follows: TGTGCCAGCTCACTACCCGGGACAGGAGGGTCCACGGGGGTGCGGCATTTT. As protein: CASSLPGTGGSTGVRHF. J is TRBJ1-5 and V is TRBV18; 8 bases align to TRBD1. The germline CDR1 and CDR2 sequences are KGHSH and LQKENI. This CDR3 is 17 amino acids long. The V and J ends lost 4 bases and 15 bases, in that order; junction bases with no gene match: 23.